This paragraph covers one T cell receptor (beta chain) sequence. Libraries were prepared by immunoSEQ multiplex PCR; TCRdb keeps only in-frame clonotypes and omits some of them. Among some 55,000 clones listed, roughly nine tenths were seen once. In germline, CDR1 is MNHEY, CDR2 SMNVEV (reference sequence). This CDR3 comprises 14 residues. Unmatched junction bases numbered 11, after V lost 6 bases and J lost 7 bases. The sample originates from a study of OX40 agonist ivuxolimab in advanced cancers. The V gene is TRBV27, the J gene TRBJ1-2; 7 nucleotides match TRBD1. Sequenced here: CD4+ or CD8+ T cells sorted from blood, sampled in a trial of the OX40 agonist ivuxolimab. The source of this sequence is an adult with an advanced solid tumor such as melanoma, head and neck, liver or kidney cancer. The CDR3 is CASSSRQGESGYTF. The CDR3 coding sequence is TGTGCCAGCAGCTCGCGACAGGGAGAGTCTGGCTACACCTTC.